The clone carrying this TCR beta chain appeared a single time. Its target is not known. The sample is drawn from a study of T cells in Graves' hyperthyroidism and ophthalmopathy. Findings and caveats of the study: Among thyroid clonotypes expanded above 0.001, most also appeared in blood.

Germline V lookup: CDR1 SGHTA, CDR2 FQGNSA. The length of the CDR3 is 13 residues. The V end was cut by 7 bases, the J end by 2 bases, with 11 bases between. Hyperthyroidism had been newly diagnosed in patients aged 18 to 65, and its duration was under 2 months. Orbital computed tomography and thyroid ultrasound, together with serum TRAb and thyroxine and clinical symptoms, were used for diagnoses. Researchers took RNA transcripts and amplified the TCR beta CDR3 regions from them. First-round RT-PCR targeting the TCR CDR3 was performed with the HTBI primer set. TCRdb re-derived calls from the multiplex PCR reads in MiXCR, one entry per CDR3 protein. The data contain 560,000 or so distinct CDR3 sequences, roughly 50% of them singletons.

This sequence originates from a woman aged 18-35 years with Graves' hyperthyroidism. Sample: peripheral blood or thyroid tissue (not recorded which). The chain carries TRBV7-2 and TRBJ2-5, with D maybe TRBD2 (5 bases). CDR3 nucleotides: TGTGCCAGCACCGGGAAGGGACAAGAGACCCAGTACTTC. Residues: CASTGKGQETQYF. The whole variable domain, filled in from reference TRBV7-2 and TRBJ2-5, reads GAGVSQSPSNKVTEKGKDVELRCDPISGHTALYWYRQSLGQGLEFLIYFQGNSAPDKSGLPSDRFSAERTGGSVSTLTIQRTQQEDSAVYLCASTGKGQETQYFGPGTRLLVL.